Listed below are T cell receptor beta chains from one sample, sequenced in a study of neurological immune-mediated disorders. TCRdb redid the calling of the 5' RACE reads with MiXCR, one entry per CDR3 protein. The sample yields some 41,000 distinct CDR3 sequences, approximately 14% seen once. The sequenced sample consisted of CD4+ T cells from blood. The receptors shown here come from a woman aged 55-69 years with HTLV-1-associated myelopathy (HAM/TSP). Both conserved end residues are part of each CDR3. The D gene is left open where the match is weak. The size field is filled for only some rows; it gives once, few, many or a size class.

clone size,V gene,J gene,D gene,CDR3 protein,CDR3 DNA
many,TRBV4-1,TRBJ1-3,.,CASSHAKESVSGNTIYF,TGCGCCAGCAGCCACGCGAAGGAATCAGTCTCTGGAAACACCATATATTTT
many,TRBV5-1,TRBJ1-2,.,CASSITGDNYGYTF,TGCGCCAGCAGCATAACAGGTGATAACTATGGCTACACCTTC
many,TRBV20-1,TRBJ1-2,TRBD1,CSATSLGQGYGYTF,TGCAGTGCTACCTCTCTCGGACAGGGCTATGGCTACACCTTC
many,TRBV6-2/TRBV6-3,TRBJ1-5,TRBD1,CASSQGQGDHQPQHF,TGTGCCAGCAGTCAGGGACAGGGGGATCATCAGCCCCAGCATTTT
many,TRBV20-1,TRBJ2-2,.,CSARGGDNTGELFF,TGCAGTGCTAGAGGGGGGGACAACACCGGGGAGCTGTTTTTT
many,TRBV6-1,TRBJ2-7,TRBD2,CASSVSSGGDTLSYEQYF,TGTGCCAGCAGTGTAAGTAGCGGGGGAGACACATTATCCTACGAGCAGTACTTC
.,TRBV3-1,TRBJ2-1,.,CASSQDSASLVDEQFF,TGTGCCAGCAGCCAAGATTCGGCTAGCTTGGTCGATGAGCAGTTCTTC
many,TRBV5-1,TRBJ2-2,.,CASSPRTVPNTGELFF,TGCGCCAGCAGCCCAAGGACAGTACCGAACACCGGGGAGCTGTTTTTT
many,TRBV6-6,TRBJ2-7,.,CASVSFRGYTYEQYF,TGTGCCAGCGTTTCCTTTCGCGGTTATACCTACGAGCAGTACTTC
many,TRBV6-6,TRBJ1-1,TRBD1,CASRQGNTEAFF,TGTGCCAGTAGACAGGGGAACACTGAAGCTTTCTTT
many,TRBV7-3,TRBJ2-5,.,CASSFGPQETQYF,TGTGCCAGCAGCTTCGGGCCGCAAGAGACCCAGTACTTC
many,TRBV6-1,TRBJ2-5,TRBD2,CASSSQRGVSETQYF,TGTGCCAGCAGTTCACAGCGGGGCGTAAGTGAGACCCAGTACTTC
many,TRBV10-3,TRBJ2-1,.,CAISEPTPSSYNEQFF,TGTGCCATCAGTGAGCCGACCCCTTCTTCCTACAATGAGCAGTTCTTC
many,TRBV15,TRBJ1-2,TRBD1,CATSRENTDRGGGYTF,TGTGCCACCAGCAGAGAGAACACCGACAGGGGAGGCGGCTACACCTTC
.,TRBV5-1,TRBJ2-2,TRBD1,CASSSTGGKRPGELFF,TGCGCCAGCAGCTCAACAGGGGGTAAACGACCCGGGGAGCTGTTTTTT
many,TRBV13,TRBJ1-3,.,CASSDAGHSGNTIYF,TGTGCCAGCAGCGACGCGGGCCACTCTGGAAACACCATATATTTT